This T cell receptor (beta chain) is from a study of radiotherapy plus CTLA-4 blockade in lung cancer. About the research overall: Of the patients, under 20% showed objective responses and around 32% attained disease control. Study-wide findings and caveats: Among blood TCR repertoires after radiotherapy plus ipilimumab, tumor-derived clones expanded. Early clone dynamics of blood T cells, plus interferon-beta, reportedly predicted response best.

This CDR3 comprises 14 residues. CDR1 is MNHEY, CDR2 SMNVEV, per germline (reference sequence). Trimming pared 2 bases from V and 4 bases from J, leaving 12 bases between. TCRdb's copy holds only in-frame clones and misses some; the assay was immunoSEQ multiplex PCR. The sample has approximately 100,000 clones, under 90% seen once. Focal radiation plus CTLA-4 blockade with ipilimumab was administered to patients who had chemo-refractory metastatic non-small-cell lung cancer. This clone was observed once. Its antigen is unidentified. This chain connects TRBV27 to TRBJ2-7; a weak D match, TRBD2 (5 bases). The sequence derives from a human donor with non-small cell lung cancer that progressed on radiotherapy plus ipilimumab. Some clones in this sample may be carry-over from other donors' samples. Sequenced material: peripheral blood, taken from a patient treated with radiotherapy plus ipilimumab. Written as DNA, the CDR3 is TGTGCCAGCAGTTTACGAGGGTTTGCATACGAGCAGTACTTC. It encodes CASSLRGFAYEQYF.